The 18 T cell receptor beta chains given below trace back to one sample, sequenced in a study of cytomegalovirus exposure and HLA in healthy donors. The PCR was carried out with 60 Vbeta primers and 13 Jbeta primers. Method: immunoSEQ multiplex PCR; TCRdb's copy keeps in-frame clones and lacks some. The sample lists approximately 190,000 clones, 80% to 85% occurring once. Material: PBMCs. The receptors derive from a woman aged 18-29 years in good health and CMV-seronegative.

The genes are TRBV4-2 and TRBJ2-7; TRBD2 matches at 10 bases. The CDR3 runs to 16 residues. Looked up from germline, CDR1 is LGHNA and CDR2 is YNFKEQ. The V and J ends lost 0 bases and 7 bases, in that order; junction bases with no gene match: 9. Written as DNA, the CDR3 is TGTGCCAGCAGCCAAGACCTAGCGGGAGCCCGGGGGGAGCAGTACTTC. Translation: CASSQDLAGARGEQYF.

The V call is TRBV27, the J call TRBJ1-3; tentatively, D is TRBD1 (5 bases). The germline gives CDR1 MNHEY, CDR2 SMNVEV (reference sequence). The CDR3 length is 15 residues. Trimming stripped 7 bases from V and 0 bases from J, with 13 bases between. The CDR3 region has the DNA TGTGCCAGCAAACAGGACGTTTTCTCTGGAAACACCATATATTTT. Translation: CASKQDVFSGNTIYF.

This chain uses TRBV18 with TRBJ1-2, with TRBD1 as a possible D gene (6 bases). The CDR3 covers 12 residues. Trimming took off 6 bases at V and 7 bases at J, with 12 bases between the two ends. Germline V gives CDR1 KGHSH, CDR2 LQKENI. The DNA of the CDR3 is TGTGCCAGCTCCCCTACAGGGTGTGGCTACACCTTC. Translating gives CASSPTGCGYTF.

The chain combines TRBV27 with TRBJ2-7; D gene uncertain. This CDR3 has 12 residues. Trimming removed 4 bases from V and 6 bases from J, with 10 bases in between. The germline V gene has CDR1 MNHEY and CDR2 SMNVEV (reference sequence). This CDR3 reads CASSSYPFEQYF. In DNA, the CDR3 is TGTGCCAGCAGTTCGTATCCCTTCGAGCAGTACTTC.

The V gene is TRBV6-1, the J gene TRBJ2-2; unclear D gene. V lost 11 bases, J lost 7 bases, and 14 bases lay in between. Germline loops: CDR1 MNHNS, CDR2 SASEGT. This CDR3 is 12 amino acids long. CDR3 bases: TGTGCCTGCTTGGCCCCAGGCGGGGAGCTGTTTTTT. Amino acids: CACLAPGGELFF.

The V gene is TRBV28, the J gene TRBJ2-3; a possible D gene is TRBD1 (6 bases). The germline V gene encodes CDR1 MDHEN and CDR2 SYDVKM. Deletions cut 8 bases from V and 8 bases from J, with 17 bases between. The CDR3 sequence is 13 residues long. CDR3 protein: CASGPGVRVTQYF. The CDR3 DNA sequence: TGTGCCAGCGGGCCAGGGGTCAGAGTTACGCAGTATTTT.

In this sample, this clone turned up once. The chain recombines TRBV6-5 with TRBJ2-5, with 9 bases fitting TRBD1. The V gene's germline CDR1 is MNHEY and CDR2 SVGAGI. The J segment lost 4 bases and the V segment lost 6 bases, leaving 6 bases of the junction unmatched. This CDR3 has 14 amino acids. The CDR3 coding sequence is TGTGCCAGCAGAAACAGGGGGCACGGAGAGACCCAGTACTTC. It yields the protein CASRNRGHGETQYF.

V is TRBV2 and J is TRBJ1-5; 8 bases fit TRBD1. V trimming: 6 bases; J trimming: 6 bases; junction bases outside the gene matches: 10. Germline lookup yields CDR1 SNHLY and CDR2 FYNNEI. The CDR3 has 15 residues. CDR3 sequence reads: CASSDDRGGIQPQHF. CDR3 nucleotide sequence: TGTGCCAGCAGCGATGACAGGGGAGGGATTCAGCCCCAGCATTTT.

The V and J genes are TRBV4-1 and TRBJ2-5, with TRBD2 identical over 7 bases. This CDR3 is 15 amino acids long. Germline V gene data show CDR1 as MGHRA and CDR2 as YSYEKL. V lost 0 bases and J lost 5; bases outside the gene matches: 6. CDR3 DNA: TGCGCCAGCAGCCAAGAGGGAGGGCCCGGGGAGACCCAGTACTTC. Translating gives CASSQEGGPGETQYF.

The rearrangement uses TRBV2 and TRBJ2-2, with 8 nucleotides matching TRBD2. The trim removed 2 bases at V and 6 bases at J, leaving 5 bases unmatched. The CDR3 covers 15 residues. Looked up from germline, CDR1 is SNHLY and CDR2 is FYNNEI. In DNA form, the CDR3 reads TGTGCCAGCAGTGAACTTAGCGGGGAGTCCGGGGAGCTGTTTTTT. It is translated as CASSELSGESGELFF. The full variable domain, in which reference TRBV2 and TRBJ2-2 provide the parts outside the CDR3, is EPEVTQTPSHQVTQMGQEVILRCVPISNHLYFYWYRQILGQKVEFLVSFYNNEISEKSEIFDDQFSVERPDGSNFTLKIRSTKLEDSAMYFCASSELSGESGELFFGEGSRLTVL.

For this clone: At the DNA level, this CDR3 is encoded by other sequences in the same sample as well. V is TRBV12-2 and J is TRBJ1-3; the table assigns TRBD1, which was not confirmed against the DNA. TRBV12-2 is listed as a pseudogene. The length of the CDR3 is 18 residues. The CDR3 DNA sequence: TGTGCAAGCCGCTTAGTTCCAGGGCGGTTGGGCTCTGGAAACACCATATATTTT. This sequence encodes CASRLVPGRLGSGNTIYF.

The rearrangement uses TRBV27 and TRBJ2-7, with D possibly TRBD1 on 6 matching bases. The CDR3 covers 14 residues. Trimming removed 2 bases from V and 0 bases from J, with 8 bases in between. Germline CDR1 MNHEY, CDR2 SMNVEV (reference sequence). CDR3 DNA sequence: TGTGCCAGCAGTTTAACAGGGAGCTCCTACGAGCAGTACTTC. This codes for CASSLTGSSYEQYF.

V and J are TRBV7-8 and TRBJ2-5; 12 bases align to TRBD2. Germline values: CDR1 SGHVS, CDR2 FQNEAQ. J gave up 5 bases and V 3 bases, and 4 bases lay outside the gene matches. CDR3 size: 15 residues. CDR3 nucleotides: TGTGCCAGCAGCTTGACTAGCGGGAGCGCCGAGACCCAGTACTTC. Residues: CASSLTSGSAETQYF.

This sequence joins TRBV5-6 and TRBJ1-5; no firm D call. The CDR3 runs 13 residues. Germline V lookup: CDR1 SGHDT, CDR2 YYEEEE. With 4 bases removed from V and 2 bases from J, the gap between germline ends came to 7 bases. In DNA form, the CDR3 reads TGTGCCAGCAGCCGGGGAGGCAATCAGCCCCAGCATTTT. The encoded protein is CASSRGGNQPQHF.

The chain uses TRBV14 and TRBJ1-1; D unclear. CDR3 length equals 13 residues. Germline CDR1 is SGHDN and CDR2 is FVKESK. The V gene lost 1 base and the J gene lost 4 bases, with 7 bases spanning the gap. In DNA, the CDR3 is TGTGCCAGCAGCCAAGCCACGCGCACTGAAGCTTTCTTT. The encoded protein is CASSQATRTEAFF.

The gene calls are TRBV5-1 and TRBJ1-3; no clear D. CDR3 length equals 15 residues. Per germline, CDR1 SGHRS and CDR2 YFSETQ. V dropped 6 bases and J dropped 0 bases, with 13 bases sitting between them. The CDR3 coding sequence is TGCGCCAGCACCGAAGAGCCGAGCTCTGGAAACACCATATATTTT. Protein sequence: CASTEEPSSGNTIYF.

The V call is TRBV6-4, the J call TRBJ2-5, with D tentatively TRBD2 (5 bases). CDR1 is MRHNA and CDR2 is SNTAGT in the germline V gene. V lost 2 bases, J lost 12 bases, and 16 bases lay in between. The CDR3 consists of 13 residues. CDR3 protein: CASSDPTGDSEYF. The DNA for the CDR3 is TGTGCCAGCAGTGACCCTACCGGGGATAGTGAGTACTTC.

V is TRBV19 and J is TRBJ2-6; TRBD2 matches 10 bases. CDR1 and CDR2 from the germline V gene are LNHDA and SQIVND (reference sequence). The CDR3 contains 18 residues. The junction had 10 bases not matched to a gene; V was cut back by 8 bases and J by 0 bases. This chain's CDR3 is CASPWVAGGNSGANVLTF. CDR3 coding DNA: TGTGCCAGTCCTTGGGTAGCGGGGGGAAACTCTGGGGCCAACGTCCTGACTTTC. Variable domain in full (rest from reference TRBV19 and TRBJ2-6): DGGITQSPKYLFRKEGQNVTLSCEQNLNHDAMYWYRQDPGQGLRLIYYSQIVNDFQKGDIAEGYSVSREKKESFPLTVTSAQKNPTAFYLCASPWVAGGNSGANVLTFGAGSRLTVL.